A single sample gave rise to the 23 T cell receptor beta chains below, sequenced in a study of cytomegalovirus exposure and HLA in healthy donors. Measured with immunoSEQ multiplex PCR; TCRdb has only the in-frame clones, and not every one. The data show about 260,000 clones, roughly 88% seen once. The sequencing input was PBMCs. The receptors derive from a woman aged 25 to 39 in good health and CMV-seronegative.

V and J are TRBV18 and TRBJ2-7; D may correspond to TRBD1 or TRBD2 (6 bases each). This CDR3 region has 14 residues. The ends were cut back, 3 bases at V and 7 bases at J, with 16 bases in the middle. In germline, CDR1 is KGHSH, CDR2 LQKENI. The CDR3 region has the DNA TGTGCCAGCTCACCGACAGGAGGGGACGGAGAGCAGTACTTC. Translated: CASSPTGGDGEQYF.

In regard to this clone: A single base separates this from a much larger clone, so it may be a read error. The chain links TRBV25-1 to TRBJ2-7; D is unresolved. V lost 5 bases, J lost 3 bases, and 5 bases lay in between. CDR3 size: 11 residues. Per the germline V gene, CDR1 is MGHDK and CDR2 is SYGVNS. CDR3 protein: CASSFVYEQYF. DNA of the CDR3: TGTGCCAGCAGTTTCGTCTACGAGCAGTACTTC.

This rearrangement joins TRBV18 to TRBJ1-1, with a possible D match to TRBD1 (5 bases). The length of the CDR3 is 16 residues. V was shortened by 1 base and J by 1 base, with 13 bases between the two germline ends. The germline gives CDR1 KGHSH, CDR2 LQKENI. DNA of the CDR3: TGTGCCAGCTCACCACAAAGGGGCTACGGGAACACTGAAGCTTTCTTT. This sequence encodes CASSPQRGYGNTEAFF.

The V call is TRBV7-2, the J call TRBJ1-1; D is undetermined. The V end was cut by 1 base, the J end by 3 bases, with 3 bases between. The length of the CDR3 is 12 residues. From germline, CDR1 is SGHTA and CDR2 FQGNSA. The DNA for the CDR3 is TGTGCCAGCAGCTTAGAGTACACTGAAGCTTTCTTT. Amino acid sequence: CASSLEYTEAFF.

CDR3 amino acids: CASSGGQETQYF. The DNA of the CDR3 is TGTGCCAGCAGCGGGGGGCAAGAGACCCAGTACTTC. The chain has TRBV11-2 and TRBJ2-5; a weak D match, TRBD2 (6 bases). This CDR3 is built from 12 residues. Germline V lookup: CDR1 SGHAT, CDR2 FQNNGV. Trimming took off 5 bases at V and 2 bases at J, with 6 bases between the two ends.

A word on this clone: Other DNA sequences within the sample encode an identical CDR3. CDR3 loop: CASSLGTSGSYEQYF. The CDR3 coding sequence is TGTGCCAGCAGCTTGGGGACTAGCGGGTCCTACGAGCAGTACTTC. The chain joins TRBV5-4 to TRBJ2-7; the match to TRBD2 covers 11 bases. V shed 0 bases, J shed 1 base, and the junction held 0 bases outside the gene matches. This CDR3 is 15 amino acids long. Germline assignment: CDR1 SGHNT and CDR2 YYREEE (reference sequence).

V gene TRBV3-1 (or the pseudogene TRBV3-2) combines with J gene TRBJ1-5; D call uncertain. CDR1 is LGHDT and CDR2 is YNNKEL in the germline V gene (reference sequence). Trimming left V 4 bases short and J 10 bases short, with 2 bases between. The CDR3 totals 9 residues. The CDR3 nucleotides are TGTGCCAGCAGCCCTCCCCAGCATTTT. It encodes CASSPPQHF.

The rearrangement joins TRBV27 to TRBJ1-2, with a possible D match to TRBD1 (5 bases). From germline, CDR1 is MNHEY and CDR2 SMNVEV (reference sequence). This CDR3 spans 15 amino acids. The V gene lost 6 bases and the J gene lost 2 bases, with 16 bases spanning the gap. In DNA, the CDR3 is TGTGCCAGCAGGGGAGGGGCAGGGACCAACTATGGCTACACCTTC. It specifies CASRGGAGTNYGYTF.

This chain connects TRBV5-4 to TRBJ2-4; D perhaps matches TRBD2 (5 bases). Between the trimmed V and J ends, which lost 0 bases and 9 bases, there was a span of 13 bases. Germline CDR1 and CDR2: SGHNT and YYREEE (reference sequence). The CDR3 sequence is 14 residues long. The CDR3 sequence: CASSLVGREAIQYF. CDR3 sequence (DNA): TGTGCCAGCAGCTTGGTAGGGAGAGAGGCCATTCAGTACTTC.

The CDR3 coding sequence is TGTGCCAGCAGAAACTCGGGTGCTAGCTCCTACGAGCAGTACTTC. Amino acid sequence: CASRNSGASSYEQYF. This chain joins TRBV2 and TRBJ2-7; D is ambiguous. The CDR3 runs to 15 residues. Germline CDR1 and CDR2: SNHLY and FYNNEI. Trimming took off 6 bases at V and 0 bases at J, with 15 bases between the two ends.

The chain employs TRBV29-1 and TRBJ2-1; 7 positions agree with TRBD1. Unmatched junction bases numbered 5, after V lost 6 bases and J lost 0 bases. Per the germline V gene, CDR1 is SQVTM and CDR2 is ANQGSEA. The length of the CDR3 is 14 residues. CDR3 residues: CSVETGSSYNEQFF. CDR3 DNA sequence: TGCAGCGTAGAGACAGGGAGCTCCTACAATGAGCAGTTCTTC.

The V call is TRBV7-3, the J call TRBJ2-6; weak D call: TRBD2 (5 bases). The CDR3 has 18 amino acids. Per the germline V gene, CDR1 is SGHTA and CDR2 is FQGTGA. Trimming pared 2 bases from V and 0 bases from J, leaving 14 bases between. The CDR3 loop is CASSLAGVPYSGANVLTF. CDR3 DNA: TGTGCCAGCAGCTTAGCCGGGGTCCCTTACTCTGGGGCCAACGTCCTGACTTTC.

The chain employs TRBV29-1 and TRBJ2-1; a possible D gene is TRBD2 (6 bases). V was clipped by 4 bases and J by 13 bases, with 17 bases between them. The V gene's germline CDR1 is SQVTM and CDR2 ANQGSEA. The CDR3 runs 12 residues. The CDR3 spells CSVGQGGLAQFF. In DNA, the CDR3 is TGCAGCGTTGGTCAGGGAGGTCTAGCTCAGTTCTTC.

The V gene is TRBV19, the J gene TRBJ1-5; D unresolved. The CDR3 runs to 17 residues. From germline, CDR1 is LNHDA and CDR2 SQIVND (reference sequence). V was cut by 3 bases and J by 4 bases, with 19 bases left in between. The CDR3 DNA sequence: TGTGCCAGTAGTATCCACCTTGATACGTCCTCTAATCAGCCCCAGCATTTT. It translates to CASSIHLDTSSNQPQHF.

The chain joins TRBV29-1 to TRBJ1-2; TRBD1 matches 8 bases. The length of the CDR3 is 13 residues. Trimming at V came to 1 base and at J to 8 bases, leaving 6 bases not matched to a gene. Germline V gives CDR1 SQVTM, CDR2 ANQGSEA. The CDR3 DNA is TGCAGCGTTGAAGGGACAGGGAGCGGCGGCTACACCTTC. Amino acids: CSVEGTGSGGYTF.

This chain joins TRBV7-9 and TRBJ1-4; D call uncertain. V was cut by 1 base and J by 2 bases, with 2 bases left in between. Per germline, CDR1 SEHNR and CDR2 FQNEAQ (reference sequence). The CDR3 has 13 residues. Here the CDR3 DNA reads TGTGCCAGCAGCTTAGGGACTAATGAAAAACTGTTTTTT. As protein: CASSLGTNEKLFF.

This chain joins TRBV4-2 and TRBJ2-2; D is uncertain. The germline CDR1 and CDR2 sequences are LGHNA and YNFKEQ. Between the trimmed V and J ends, which lost 1 base and 6 bases, there was a span of 6 bases. The CDR3 spans 13 residues. The CDR3 DNA reads TGTGCCAGCAGCCAAGGTATCGCCGGGGAGCTGTTTTTT. It specifies CASSQGIAGELFF.

V and J are TRBV7-7 and TRBJ2-2, with D perhaps TRBD1 or TRBD2 (5 bases each). The germline V and J ends were trimmed by 7 bases and 5 bases, with 17 bases remaining between them. Per the germline V gene, CDR1 is SSHAT and CDR2 is FNYEAQ (reference sequence). CDR3 length: 15 amino acids. In nucleotides, the CDR3 is TGTGCCAGCACCCCGGGACCAGATCCTACCGGGGAGCTGTTTTTT. Its translation: CASTPGPDPTGELFF.

The sample holds one count of this clone. The chain employs TRBV27 and TRBJ1-5, with D perhaps matching TRBD1 (6 bases). From germline, CDR1 is MNHEY and CDR2 SMNVEV (reference sequence). This CDR3 spans 15 amino acids. V lost 5 bases, J lost 0 bases, and 11 bases lay in between. The CDR3 DNA reads as TGTGCCAGCAGTGCCAACAGGGATAGCAATCAGCCCCAGCATTTT. It specifies CASSANRDSNQPQHF.

V and J are TRBV2 and TRBJ2-2; no firm D call. The CDR3 covers 15 residues. The germline V gene encodes CDR1 SNHLY and CDR2 FYNNEI. Trimming removed 1 base from V and 1 base from J, with 7 bases in between. The CDR3 DNA follows: TGTGCCAGCAGTGAAGAGGCCAGGAACACCGGGGAGCTGTTTTTT. Translation gives CASSEEARNTGELFF.

This sequence joins TRBV2 and TRBJ2-2, with 9 bases that match TRBD2. The V segment lost 6 bases and the J segment 4 bases; nucleotides outside the gene matches: 9. Germline assignment: CDR1 SNHLY and CDR2 FYNNEI. The CDR3 extends over 16 amino acids. The CDR3 is CASSLIAGEFTGELFF. The DNA of the CDR3 is TGTGCCAGCAGCCTCATAGCGGGAGAGTTCACCGGGGAGCTGTTTTTT.

V and J are TRBV28 and TRBJ2-5; 10 bases fit TRBD1. Germline trimming cut 3 bases from V and 4 bases from J; bases unmatched to any gene: 5. CDR1 and CDR2 from the germline V gene are MDHEN and SYDVKM. The CDR3 sequence is 15 residues long. The CDR3 is CASSLVTGGGETQYF. The DNA for the CDR3 is TGTGCCAGCAGTTTGGTGACAGGGGGCGGAGAGACCCAGTACTTC.

This clone was counted once. Other nucleotide sequences in the sample specify the same CDR3. The chain combines TRBV6-5 with TRBJ2-1; 8 nucleotides agree with TRBD2. Looked up from germline, CDR1 is MNHEY and CDR2 is SVGAGI. V shed 0 bases and J 6 bases; nucleotides not matched to a gene: 4. The length of the CDR3 is 15 residues. CDR3 residues: CASSYSGLAVNEQFF. DNA of the CDR3: TGTGCCAGCAGTTACTCTGGACTAGCCGTCAATGAGCAGTTCTTC.